What follows is one TCR beta chain and its context. Its target is not known. There are 19 residues in the CDR3. CDR1 and CDR2 (germline): MNHEY, SVGAGI. Trimming stripped 1 base from V and 1 base from J, with 22 bases between. This sample was taken from a study of T cell repertoires in cytomegalovirus infection. Overall study context: In the study, CMV epitopes included recently identified HLA-C-restricted and well-studied HLA-B-restricted ones. CMV infection and matching HLA type were both indicated by public TCR beta signatures.

TCRdb itself ran the reads through MiXCR, one entry per CDR3 protein. The repertoire consists of about 920,000 distinct CDR3 sequences, with under 40% occurring once and the leading ten covering 13%. The sequence came from a human donor in good health (CMV status not recorded). Some clones in this sample may be carry-over from other donors' samples. The chain carries TRBV6-5 and TRBJ1-1; possible D gene TRBD1, 6 bases. The sequenced sample was cultured CD8+ T cells from PBMCs, obtained from culture after CMV antigen stimulation. The DNA for the CDR3 is TGTGCCAGCAGTTACTTATTGTCGGACAGCGTTGATTGGAACACTGAAGCTTTCTTT. Translation gives CASSYLLSDSVDWNTEAFF.